The subject of this entry is one T cell receptor beta chain. Antigen: not known. CDR1 is PRHDT and CDR2 is FYEKMQ in the germline V gene (reference sequence). The ends lost 3 bases at V and 2 bases at J; junction bases unmatched: 2. The CDR3 spans 15 residues. Profiling relied on immunoSEQ multiplex PCR, and the TCRdb table lists in-frame clones only, not all of them. The table includes 70,000 to 85,000 clones, roughly 84% detected once. At cycle 4 day 1, cycle 7 day 1, and baseline, blood was sampled. The record originates from a study of OX40 agonist ivuxolimab in advanced cancers. Whole-study context: Aged roughly 23 to 85 with a mean of roughly 63 years, they were almost 85% male. Findings of the study overall: Compared with CD4+, CD8+ T cells on average had more expanded clones. No determination was made of the antigen specificity of the expanded peripheral T cells.

This clonotype originated in an adult with an advanced solid tumor such as melanoma, head and neck, liver or kidney cancer. This chain connects TRBV13 to TRBJ2-3; 10 bases map to TRBD2. Sequenced here: CD4+ or CD8+ T cells sorted from blood, sampled in a trial of the OX40 agonist ivuxolimab. The CDR3 coding sequence is TGTGCCAGCAGCTTTAGCGGGGGGATCACAGATACGCAGTATTTT. It translates to CASSFSGGITDTQYF.